A selection of T cell receptor beta chains follows, all from one sample in a study of metastatic and nonmetastatic thyroid tumors. MiXCR reprocessed the PCR reads for TCRdb. Here the sample spans about 52,000 clones, roughly 15% being singletons. Sequences were obtained from blood. The receptors derive from a female donor with papillary thyroid cancer or a benign thyroid nodule (not recorded which). Some clones in this sample may be carry-over from other donors' samples. The CDR3 runs from the conserved cysteine through the conserved F or W. The order of the fields is J gene, D gene, V gene, clone size, CDR3 DNA, CDR3 protein. D genes are given only for firm matches. Size is omitted from some rows. Given values are once, few, many or a class for expanded clones.

TRBJ1-2 TRBD1 TRBV5-1 - TGTGCCAGCAGCCTAACCTCGGGACAGAGCTATTGCTACACCTTC CASSLTSGQSYCYTF
TRBJ2-5 - TRBV7-9 many TGTGCCAGCAGCTTTGGTAGCGCTACCGGAGAGACCCAGTACTTC CASSFGSATGETQYF
TRBJ2-1 - TRBV27 many TGTGCCAGCAGTTTTGACAGGAGCTCCTACAATGAGCAGTTCTTC CASSFDRSSYNEQFF
TRBJ2-5 - TRBV20-1 many TGCAGTGCTAGAGATCTGACAGGTCAAGAGACCCAGTACTTC CSARDLTGQETQYF
TRBJ2-4 - TRBV28 many TGTGCCAGCAGTTTATCTGTTGCAGGGGCTAAAAACATTCAGTACTTC CASSLSVAGAKNIQYF
TRBJ2-3 TRBD1 TRBV12-3/TRBV12-4 many TGTGCCAGCAGTTTAACGGGGACAGCTACAGATACGCAGTATTTT CASSLTGTATDTQYF
TRBJ2-5 - TRBV5-1 many TGCGCCAGCAGCTTCAATGGAGAGACCCAGTACTTC CASSFNGETQYF
TRBJ2-3 - TRBV20-1 many TGCAGTGCTAGGGGGAGTAAAGATACGCAGTATTTT CSARGSKDTQYF
TRBJ1-2 TRBD1 TRBV6-2/TRBV6-3 - TGTGCCAGCAGTTACCTTTTTTCTTCGGGACAGGAAAAGCTAAGAGGCTACACCTTC CASSYLFSSGQEKLRGYTF
TRBJ2-3 TRBD2 TRBV7-1 - TGTGCCAGCAGCTCAGCCTTCTTGGGGGAGGGCCTGTGGACAGATACGCAGTATTTT CASSSAFLGEGLWTDTQYF
TRBJ2-7 - TRBV30 many TGTGCCTGGAATCGGCCCCCAGGGAACGAGCAGTACTTC CAWNRPPGNEQYF
TRBJ1-2 - TRBV28 many TGTGCCAGCAGTTTATGGAACAGCGCGCAGACCTTC CASSLWNSAQTF
TRBJ2-2 TRBD1 TRBV11-2 - TGTGCCAGCAGCTTAGGGACAGGGGGCGGGGACGGGGAGCTGTTTTTT CASSLGTGGGDGELFF
TRBJ2-1 - TRBV30 many TGTGCCCAGGCGGCTTACAATGAGCAGTTCTTC CAQAAYNEQFF
TRBJ2-3 - TRBV6-2/TRBV6-3 - TGTGCCAGCAGTTTCTGTACTAGCAACAGCACAGATACGCAGTATTTT CASSFCTSNSTDTQYF